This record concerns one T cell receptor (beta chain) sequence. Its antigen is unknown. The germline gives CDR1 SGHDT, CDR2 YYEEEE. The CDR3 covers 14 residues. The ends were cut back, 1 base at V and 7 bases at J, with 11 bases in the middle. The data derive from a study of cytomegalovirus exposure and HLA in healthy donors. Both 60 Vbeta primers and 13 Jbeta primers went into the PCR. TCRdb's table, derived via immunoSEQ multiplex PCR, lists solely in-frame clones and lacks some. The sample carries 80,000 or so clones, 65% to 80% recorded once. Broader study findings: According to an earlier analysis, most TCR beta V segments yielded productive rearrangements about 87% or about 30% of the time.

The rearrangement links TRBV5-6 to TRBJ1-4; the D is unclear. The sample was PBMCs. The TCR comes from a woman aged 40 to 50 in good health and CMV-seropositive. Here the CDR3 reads CASSLPGIGEKLFF. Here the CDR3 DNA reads TGTGCCAGCAGCTTGCCCGGTATTGGTGAAAAACTGTTTTTT.